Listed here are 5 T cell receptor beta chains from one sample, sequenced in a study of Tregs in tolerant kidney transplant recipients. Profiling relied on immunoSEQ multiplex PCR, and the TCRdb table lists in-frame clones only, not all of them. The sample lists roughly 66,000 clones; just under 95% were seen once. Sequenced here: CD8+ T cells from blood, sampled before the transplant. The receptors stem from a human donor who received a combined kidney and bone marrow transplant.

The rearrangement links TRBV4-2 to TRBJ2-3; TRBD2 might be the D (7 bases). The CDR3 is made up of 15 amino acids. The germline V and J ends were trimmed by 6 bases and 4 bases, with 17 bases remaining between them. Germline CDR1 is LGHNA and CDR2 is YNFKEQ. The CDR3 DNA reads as TGTGCCAGCAGAGTAGAGGCCGGGGGGCCAGATACGCAGTATTTT. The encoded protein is CASRVEAGGPDTQYF.

DNA for the CDR3: TGTGCCAGCAAAGGGGGCTGGCAAGAGACCCAGTACTTC. Amino acids: CASKGGWQETQYF. This chain connects TRBV2 to TRBJ2-5; 7 bases are shared with TRBD1. Looked up from germline, CDR1 is SNHLY and CDR2 is FYNNEI. J gave up 2 bases and V 7 bases, and 4 bases lay outside the gene matches. This CDR3 spans 13 amino acids.

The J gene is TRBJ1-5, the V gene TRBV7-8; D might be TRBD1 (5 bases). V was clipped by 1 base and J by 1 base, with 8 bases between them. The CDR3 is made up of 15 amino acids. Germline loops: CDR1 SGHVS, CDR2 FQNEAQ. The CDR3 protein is CASSLGPGSNQPQHF. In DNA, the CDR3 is TGTGCCAGCAGCTTAGGGCCAGGGAGCAATCAGCCCCAGCATTTT. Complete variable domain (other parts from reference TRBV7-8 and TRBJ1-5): GAGVSQSPRYKVAKRGQDVALRCDPISGHVSLFWYQQALGQGPEFLTYFQNEAQLDKSGLPSDRFFAERPEGSVSTLKIQRTQQEDSAVYLCASSLGPGSNQPQHFGDGTRLSIL.

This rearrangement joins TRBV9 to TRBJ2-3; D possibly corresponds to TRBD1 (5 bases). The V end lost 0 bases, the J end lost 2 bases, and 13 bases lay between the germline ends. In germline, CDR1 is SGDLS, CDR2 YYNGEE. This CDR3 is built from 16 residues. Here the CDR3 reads CASSVAGAGITDTQYF. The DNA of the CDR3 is TGTGCCAGCAGCGTAGCGGGTGCAGGGATCACAGATACGCAGTATTTT. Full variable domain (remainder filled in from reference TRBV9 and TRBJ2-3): DSGVTQTPKHLITATGQRVTLRCSPRSGDLSVYWYQQSLDQGLQFLIQYYNGEERAKGNILERFSAQQFPDLHSELNLSSLELGDSALYFCASSVAGAGITDTQYFGPGTRLTVL.

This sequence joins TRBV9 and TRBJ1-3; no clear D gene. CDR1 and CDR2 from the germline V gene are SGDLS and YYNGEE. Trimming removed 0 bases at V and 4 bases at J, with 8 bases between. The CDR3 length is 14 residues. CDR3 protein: CASSVGMTGNTIYF. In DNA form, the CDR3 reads TGTGCCAGCAGCGTAGGCATGACAGGAAACACCATATATTTT.